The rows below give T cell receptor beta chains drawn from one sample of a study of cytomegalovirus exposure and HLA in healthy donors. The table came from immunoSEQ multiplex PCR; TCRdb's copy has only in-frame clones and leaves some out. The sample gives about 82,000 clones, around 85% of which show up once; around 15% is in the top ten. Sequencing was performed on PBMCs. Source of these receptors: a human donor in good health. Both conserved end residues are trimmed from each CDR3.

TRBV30 AWSTGVDYYEQY
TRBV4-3 ASSQIAGGRNEQF
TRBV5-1 ASSLLSSGELF
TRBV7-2 ASSFVNTEAF
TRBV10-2 ASTLFGGGTDTQY
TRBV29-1 SVGTGWDGYT
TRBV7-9 ASSLFQGIPGYT
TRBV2 ASSYDTEAF
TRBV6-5 ASLPGGSNYGYT
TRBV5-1 ASRLAGSYNEQF
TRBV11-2 ASSSFGRGKGYEQY
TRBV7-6 ASSLVEASGATDTQY
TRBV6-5 ASSLDRARGEQF
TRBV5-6 ASSIGGANEKLF
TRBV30 AWKGQAGDNSPLH
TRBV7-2 ASSLRGQSTDTQY
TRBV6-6 ASSPGPTGSF
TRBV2 ASSEGNLGGDSNQPQH
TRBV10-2 ASRKGTDLNSNQPQH
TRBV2 ASSVLAGGLQETQY
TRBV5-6 ASSSGLAANEQF
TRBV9 ASSVAWASGNTIY
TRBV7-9 ASKQGPEAF
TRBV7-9 ASSLGDRDGYT
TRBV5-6 ASSQTGDGYT
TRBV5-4 ASSRGDSKQF
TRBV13 ASRGHSTGELF
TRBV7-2 ASSLAGPASYEQY
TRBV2 ASRWDRSTNEKLF
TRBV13 ASSTQGSSYGYT
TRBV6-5 ASSPSGSYEQY
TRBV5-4 ASSSGDGGLHEQY
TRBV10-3 AISTGFQETQY
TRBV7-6 ASSLVSGASGDNEQF
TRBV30 AWSVAVLYNSPLH
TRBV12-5 ASGYPTGAINQPQH
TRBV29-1 GGGTSGDTQY
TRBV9 ASSVAGSRTGELF
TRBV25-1 ASSEWGLTEAF
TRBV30 AWSVRDYTEAF
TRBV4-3 ASSQDRDRGAVSGNTIY
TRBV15 ATSMGQGYEKLF
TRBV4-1 ASSQEERGNQPQH
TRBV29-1 SVPGQVNTEAF
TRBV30 AWSGREGSYNSPLH
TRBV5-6 ASSLGAENYGYP
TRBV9 ASSVGAGPAYEQY
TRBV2 ASRGGTSVAETQY
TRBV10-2 ASSVGHEVGNTEAF
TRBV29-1 SVAGGTGLDQPQH
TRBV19 ASSEIRGITEAF
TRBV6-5 ASSPSGGMQF